The entry below describes one TCR beta chain. This could be a read error, since a much larger clone is one nucleotide away. The sample comes from a study of CD8+CD57+ T cells in acquired aplastic anemia. Across the study: The DNA of sorted CD4+ and CD8+ cells averaged around 3.2 ug.

TCR beta VDJ combinations and CDR3 sequences were profiled from genomic DNA. TCRdb fed the reads into MiXCR, producing one record per CDR3 protein. Seen here are under 500,000 distinct CDR3 sequences, approximately 33% observed once, and the top ten hold 0.82%. Previously, flow cytometry had revealed CD8+CD57+ cell expansion in the patients chosen for sequencing. When blood sampling took place, the patients had received no therapy. The germline V gene has CDR1 DFQATT and CDR2 SNEGSKA (reference sequence). CDR3 size: 13 residues. This clonotype originated in a human donor with aplastic anemia. The chain carries TRBV20-1 and TRBJ2-7; D remains ambiguous. The sample taken for sequencing was sorted CD4+, CD8+, or CD8+CD57+ T cells (not recorded which) from PBMCs. CDR3 residues: CSARDLDGYGQYF. The DNA for the CDR3 is TGCAGTGCTAGAGATCTGGACGGCTACGGGCAGTACTTC.